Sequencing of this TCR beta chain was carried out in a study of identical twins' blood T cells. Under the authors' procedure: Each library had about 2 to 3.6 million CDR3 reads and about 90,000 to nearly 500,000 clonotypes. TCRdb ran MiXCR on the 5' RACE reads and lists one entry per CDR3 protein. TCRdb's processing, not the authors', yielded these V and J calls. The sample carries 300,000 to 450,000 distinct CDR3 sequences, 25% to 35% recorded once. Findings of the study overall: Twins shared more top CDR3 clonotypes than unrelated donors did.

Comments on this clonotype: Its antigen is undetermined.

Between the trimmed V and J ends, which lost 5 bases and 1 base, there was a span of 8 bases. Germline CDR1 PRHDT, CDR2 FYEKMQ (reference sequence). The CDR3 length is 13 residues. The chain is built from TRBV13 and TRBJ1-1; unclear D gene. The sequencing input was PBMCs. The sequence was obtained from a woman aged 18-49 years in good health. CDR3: CASSALPNTEAFF. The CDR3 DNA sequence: TGTGCCAGCAGCGCTCTTCCGAACACTGAAGCTTTCTTT.